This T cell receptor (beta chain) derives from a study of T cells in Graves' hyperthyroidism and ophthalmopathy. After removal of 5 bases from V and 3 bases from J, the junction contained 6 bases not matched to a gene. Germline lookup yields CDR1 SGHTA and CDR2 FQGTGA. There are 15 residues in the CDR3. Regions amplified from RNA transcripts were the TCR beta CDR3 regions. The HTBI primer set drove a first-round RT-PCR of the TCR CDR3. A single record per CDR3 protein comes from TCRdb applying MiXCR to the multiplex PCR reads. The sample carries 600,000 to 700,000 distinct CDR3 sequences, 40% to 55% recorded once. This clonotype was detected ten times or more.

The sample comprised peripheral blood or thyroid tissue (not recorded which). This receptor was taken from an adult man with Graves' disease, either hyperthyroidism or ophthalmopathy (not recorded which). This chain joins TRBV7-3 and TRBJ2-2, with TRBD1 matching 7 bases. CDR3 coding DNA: TGTGCCAGCAGCCTTAGACAGGGAGACACCGGGGAGCTGTTTTTT. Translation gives CASSLRQGDTGELFF. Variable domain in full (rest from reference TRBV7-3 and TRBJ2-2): GAGVSQTPSNKVTEKGKYVELRCDPISGHTALYWYRQSLGQGPEFLIYFQGTGAADDSGLPNDRFFAVRPEGSVSTLKIQRTERGDSAVYLCASSLRQGDTGELFFGEGSRLTVL.